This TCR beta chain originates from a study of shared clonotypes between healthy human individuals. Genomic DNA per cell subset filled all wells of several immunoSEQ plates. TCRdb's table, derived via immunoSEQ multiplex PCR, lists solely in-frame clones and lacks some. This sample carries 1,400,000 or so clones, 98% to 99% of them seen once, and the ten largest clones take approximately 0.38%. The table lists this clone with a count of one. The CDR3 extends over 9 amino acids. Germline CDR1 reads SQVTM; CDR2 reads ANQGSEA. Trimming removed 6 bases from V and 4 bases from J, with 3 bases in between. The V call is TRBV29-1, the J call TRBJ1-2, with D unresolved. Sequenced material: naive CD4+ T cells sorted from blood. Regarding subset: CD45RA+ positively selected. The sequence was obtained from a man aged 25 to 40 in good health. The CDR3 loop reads CSVAYGYTF. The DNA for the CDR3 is TGCAGCGTCGCCTATGGCTACACCTTC. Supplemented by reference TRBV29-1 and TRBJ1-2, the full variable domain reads SAVISQKPSRDICQRGTSLTIQCQVDSQVTMMFWYRQQPGQSLTLIATANQGSEATYESGFVIDKFPISRPNLTFSTLTVSNMSPEDSSIYLCSVAYGYTFGSGTRLTVV.